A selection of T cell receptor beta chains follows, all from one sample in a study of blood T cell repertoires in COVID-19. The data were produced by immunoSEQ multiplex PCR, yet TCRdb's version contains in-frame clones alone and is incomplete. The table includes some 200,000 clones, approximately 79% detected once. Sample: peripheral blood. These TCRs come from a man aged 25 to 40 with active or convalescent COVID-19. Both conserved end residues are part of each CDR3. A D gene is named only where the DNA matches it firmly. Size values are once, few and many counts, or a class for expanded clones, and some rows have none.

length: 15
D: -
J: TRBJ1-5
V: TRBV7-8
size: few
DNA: TGTGCCAGCAGCTTAGCTGCGGGGGGCAATCAGCCCCAGCATTTT
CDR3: CASSLAAGGNQPQHF

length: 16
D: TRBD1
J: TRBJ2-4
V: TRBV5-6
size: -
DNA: TGTGCCAGCAGCTTTAGACAGGGGTTAGCCAAAAACATTCAGTACTTC
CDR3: CASSFRQGLAKNIQYF

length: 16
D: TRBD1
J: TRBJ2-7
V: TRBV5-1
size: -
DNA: TGCGCCAGCAGCTTGGTCCCCGGGACAGGGACCTACGAGCAGTACTTC
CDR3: CASSLVPGTGTYEQYF

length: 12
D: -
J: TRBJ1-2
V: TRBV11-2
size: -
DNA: TGTGCCAGCAGCTTACTCAACTATGGCTACACCTTC
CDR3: CASSLLNYGYTF

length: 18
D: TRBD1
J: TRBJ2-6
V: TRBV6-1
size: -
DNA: TGTGCCAGCAGTGGCCGGGACAGGGGATTCTCTGGGGCCAACGTCCTGACTTTC
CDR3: CASSGRDRGFSGANVLTF

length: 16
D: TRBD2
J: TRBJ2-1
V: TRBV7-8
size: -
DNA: TGTGCCAGCAGCTTAACTAGCGGGTTGATGTACAATGAGCAGTTCTTC
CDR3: CASSLTSGLMYNEQFF

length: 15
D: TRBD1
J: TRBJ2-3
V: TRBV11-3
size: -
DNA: TGTGCCAGCAGCTTACGGACAGGGCGCACAGATACGCAGTATTTT
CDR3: CASSLRTGRTDTQYF

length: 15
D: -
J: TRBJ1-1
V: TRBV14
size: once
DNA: TGTGCCAGCAGCCAAGAGGGAAAGGGGAGGCCTGAAGCTTTCTTT
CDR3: CASSQEGKGRPEAFF

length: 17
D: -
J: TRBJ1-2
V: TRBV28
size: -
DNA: TGTGCCAGCAGTCCCCCGGGTGGACAGCCGACTAACTATGGCTACACCTTC
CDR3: CASSPPGGQPTNYGYTF

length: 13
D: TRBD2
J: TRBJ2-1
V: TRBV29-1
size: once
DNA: TGCAGCGTTGTACTAGCGGGTAACAATGAGCAGTTCTTC
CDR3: CSVVLAGNNEQFF

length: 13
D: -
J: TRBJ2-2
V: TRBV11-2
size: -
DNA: TGTGCCAGCAGCTTAGTTTTGCGCGGGGAGCTGTTTTTT
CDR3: CASSLVLRGELFF

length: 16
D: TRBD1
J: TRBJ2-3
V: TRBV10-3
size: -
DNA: TGTGCCATCAGTGGAGGTGCGGGACAGGGGATAGATACGCAGTATTTT
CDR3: CAISGGAGQGIDTQYF

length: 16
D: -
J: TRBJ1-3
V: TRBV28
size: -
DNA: TGTGCCAGCAGCGCAGGGGCAGGGGCGCGTGGAAACACCATATATTTT
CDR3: CASSAGAGARGNTIYF

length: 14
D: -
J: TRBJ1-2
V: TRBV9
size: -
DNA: TGTGCCAGCAGCGCCGCCCGGGGGGACTATGGCTACACCTTC
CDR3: CASSAARGDYGYTF

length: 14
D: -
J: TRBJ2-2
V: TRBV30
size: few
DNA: TGTGCCTGGAGGGAGACTGGGAACACCGGGGAGCTGTTTTTT
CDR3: CAWRETGNTGELFF

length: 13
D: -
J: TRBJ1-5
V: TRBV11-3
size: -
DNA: TGTGCCAGCAGCTCTTCGGGGGATCAGCCCCAGCATTTT
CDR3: CASSSSGDQPQHF

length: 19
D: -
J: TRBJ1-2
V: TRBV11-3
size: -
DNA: TGTGCCAGCAGCCGCCGCCTAACGACGGAACTTGTTACCGGGGAGGGCTACACCTTC
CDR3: CASSRRLTTELVTGEGYTF

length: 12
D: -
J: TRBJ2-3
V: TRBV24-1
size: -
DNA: TGTGCCACCAGTGATAGCTCAGATACGCAGTATTTT
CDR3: CATSDSSDTQYF

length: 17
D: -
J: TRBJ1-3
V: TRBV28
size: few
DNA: TGTGCCTGTAACCGGGCCTCAGGGCCGACGTCTGGAAACACCATATATTTT
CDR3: CACNRASGPTSGNTIYF

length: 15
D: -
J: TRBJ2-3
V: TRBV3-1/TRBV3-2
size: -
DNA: TGTGCCAGCAGCGAGGTCCTCCCTATAACAGATACGCAGTATTTT
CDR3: CASSEVLPITDTQYF

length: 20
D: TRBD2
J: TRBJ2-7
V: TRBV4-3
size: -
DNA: TGCGCCAGCAGCCTCGAACTCTGGGCCCTAGCGGGAGGTCCCTCCTACGAGCAGTACTTC
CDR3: CASSLELWALAGGPSYEQYF

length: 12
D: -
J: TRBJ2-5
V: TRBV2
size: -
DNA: TGTGCCAGCGCGGGGCCGGGAGAGACCCAGTACTTC
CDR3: CASAGPGETQYF

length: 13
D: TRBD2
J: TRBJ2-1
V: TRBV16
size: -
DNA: TGTGCCAGCAGCCAGGGACTACTCAATGAGCAGTTCTTC
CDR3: CASSQGLLNEQFF

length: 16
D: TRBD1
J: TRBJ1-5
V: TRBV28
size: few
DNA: TGTGCCAGCAGTTCCACCGGGACAGGGGCGGATCAGCCCCAGCATTTT
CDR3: CASSSTGTGADQPQHF

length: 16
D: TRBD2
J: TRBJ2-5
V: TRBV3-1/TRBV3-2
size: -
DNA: TGTGCCAGCAGCGGGACTAGCGGGGGGGCGGAAGAGACCCAGTACTTC
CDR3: CASSGTSGGAEETQYF

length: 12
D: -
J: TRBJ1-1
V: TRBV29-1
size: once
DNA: TGCAGCGTTGAACATGAGAATCCAGAAGCTTTCTTT
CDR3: CSVEHENPEAFF

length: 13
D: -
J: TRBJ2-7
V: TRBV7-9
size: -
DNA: TGTGCCAGCAGCTCCCTCGACAGATACGAGCAGTACTTC
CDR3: CASSSLDRYEQYF